The TCR beta chain under discussion was sequenced for a study of cytomegalovirus exposure and HLA in healthy donors. For the study at large: Prior work identified some 120 million unique TCR beta sequences in roughly 180 million T cells. Study conclusions and caveats: A later analysis reported that several of the most significant clusters appeared to be linked to common viral pathogens, among them Epstein-Barr virus. An analysis that was carried out later associated 15,000 to 20,000 TCR beta sequences with HLA alleles at 0.05 false discovery rate.

In the PCR, 60 Vbeta and 13 Jbeta primers were used. Only in-frame clones appear in the TCRdb table, and some are missing; sequencing was by immunoSEQ multiplex PCR. The profile shows around 130,000 clones, 60% to 80% of them singletons. Germline V gives CDR1 MGHRA, CDR2 YSYEKL. This CDR3 has 15 residues. The V segment lost 4 bases and the J segment 6 bases; nucleotides outside the gene matches: 7. Worth noting for this clone: Its specificity is not known.

Sequencing was performed on PBMCs. This chain uses TRBV4-1 with TRBJ2-1; 9 bases map to TRBD2. This sequence was found in a woman in her fifties or sixties in good health and CMV-seronegative. The CDR3 DNA reads TGCGCCAGCAGCCCAGGGGCGGGAGGGGGCAATGAGCAGTTCTTC. It yields the protein CASSPGAGGGNEQFF.